This T cell receptor (beta chain) originates from a study of cytomegalovirus exposure and HLA in healthy donors (dated by TCRdb to 2015 to 2018). Some background on the complete study: According to a later analysis, one platform produced both the 120 validation repertoires and the 550 to 800 repertoires of the first cohort. To predict cytomegalovirus infection status, the study brought together high-throughput TCR immunosequencing, statistical association of individual TCRs with disease status, and machine learning. Besides the first cohort of 666 subjects, a separate validation cohort made up of 120 different subjects was used. The study aimed to test whether cataloging public T cell receptors could reveal signatures of past pathogen exposure.

V loses 0 bases of germline sequence and J loses 8 bases, and the interval between the two ends is 8 bases. Reading the germline V gene (reference sequence) gives CDR1 GTSNPN and CDR2 SVGIG. The CDR3 covers 12 residues, taking in both the cysteine and the phenylalanine. Here the CDR3 DNA is all that survives: 36 bases in frame from base 1. Details on this clone: Its specific antigen is unknown. No base quality information exists; no much larger clone differs at one position.

Separate from the approximately 670-subject first cohort, the validation cohort of 95 to 150 subjects was the group to which the donors belonged. Libraries were made using the immunoSEQ multiplex PCR assay. As for how the authors treated the data: A statistical classification framework was built for diagnosing cytomegalovirus status from the catalog of TCR beta chain sequences. Here the immuneACCESS table is served through TCRdb, limited to in-frame sequences with V and J called. Missing clones are a known gap in these copies; in checked studies unresolved V genes cover under half, and the rest lacks a known reason. V and J calls and clone size are those listed in that table; D and trimming were worked out from the DNA. The sample has about 130,000 clones on record, approximately 94% of them singletons. The top ten clonotypes cover 1.5% to 2% of the sample. Overall study outcomes, separate from this receptor: In both the original and validation cohorts, the classifier was reported to diagnose cytomegalovirus status with high specificity and sensitivity. The study listed approximately 150 TCR beta chains as associated with cytomegalovirus. All 120 or so repertoires were used to score co-occurrence in the validation cohort in a later analysis, because that analysis had no HLA typing for the cohort. The authors suggested that the approach could potentially be generalized to other disease states and immunological phenotypes. Subsequent analysis determined that TCRs grouped into clusters in the first cohort also showed a tendency toward co-occurrence across the 90 to 150 validation repertoires, and approximately 94% of cluster scores exceeded 0. Most TCR sequences were seen in very few donors, while some public TCRs were found in many individuals. A few of the identified cytomegalovirus-associated TCR beta chains were confirmed in vitro to be specific for cytomegalovirus antigens.

This clonotype was obtained from a man between 18 and 35 years old in good health and CMV-seropositive. Input material: PBMCs. The chain is encoded by TRBV30 joined to TRBJ2-1; the D gene cannot be named for sure. The DNA is TGTGCCTGGAGTGTAATGGCGGATGAGCAGTTCTTC. The translation is CAWSVMADEQFF.